This T cell receptor beta chain was recovered during a study of blood T cell repertoires in COVID-19. The wider study: T cells, B-cell-depleted T cells, or PBMCs provided the cDNA or gDNA that served as material.

Per the original methods: Reference gene primer amplification gave estimated nucleated cell counts. Profiled with immunoSEQ multiplex PCR; TCRdb holds only in-frame clones, not every one. The V and J calls and clone size were taken over from that table, and D and trimming were inferred from the DNA. The data show some 150,000 clones, with less than 90% seen just once and about 39% held by the top ten. This clone was counted many times. With 6 bases clipped from V and 8 bases from J, the junction kept 15 bases outside the gene matches. The CDR3 sequence is 16 residues long. Germline CDR1 reads SGHDN; CDR2 reads FVKESK.

This clonotype originated in a human donor in a cohort sampled during active COVID-19. The chain uses TRBV14 and TRBJ1-2; 10 positions match TRBD1. The sample consisted of peripheral blood. Here the CDR3 DNA reads TGTGCCAGCAGTCCGACCGGGACAGGGGTTGTTAGCGGCTACACCTTC. Translating it yields CASSPTGTGVVSGYTF.